What follows is one T cell receptor (beta chain) and its context. CDR3 size: 14 residues. V dropped 0 bases and J dropped 2 bases, with 10 bases sitting between them. CDR1 is GTSNPN, CDR2 SVGIG, per germline (reference sequence). This record comes from a study of cytomegalovirus exposure and HLA in healthy donors. PCR was performed using 60 Vbeta and 13 Jbeta primers. Sequenced by immunoSEQ multiplex PCR; TCRdb stores in-frame clones only, minus some. This table has about 180,000 clones, around 80% appearing once. Sequencing was performed on PBMCs. The sequence derives from a female donor in good health and CMV-seronegative. The chain has TRBV30 and TRBJ1-2; possible D gene TRBD1, 5 bases. The CDR3 protein is CAWSVPGGNYGYTF. The CDR3 DNA is TGTGCCTGGAGTGTTCCGGGGGGAAACTATGGCTACACCTTC.